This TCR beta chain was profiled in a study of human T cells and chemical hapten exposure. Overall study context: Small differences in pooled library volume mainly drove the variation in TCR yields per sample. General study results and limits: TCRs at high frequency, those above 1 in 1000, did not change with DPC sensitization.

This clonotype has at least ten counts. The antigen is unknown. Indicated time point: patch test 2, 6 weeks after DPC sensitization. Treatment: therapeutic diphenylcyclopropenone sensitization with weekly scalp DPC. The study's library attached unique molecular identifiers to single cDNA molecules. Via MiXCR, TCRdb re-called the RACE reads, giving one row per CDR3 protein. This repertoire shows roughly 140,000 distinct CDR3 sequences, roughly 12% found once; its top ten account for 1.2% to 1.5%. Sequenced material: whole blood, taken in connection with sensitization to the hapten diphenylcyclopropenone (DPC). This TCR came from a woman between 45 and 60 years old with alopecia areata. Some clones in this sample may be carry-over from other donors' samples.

CDR3 sequence reads: CASSIRGLNQPQHF. The DNA of the CDR3 is TGTGCCAGTAGTATAAGGGGACTCAATCAGCCCCAGCATTTT. V and J are TRBV19 and TRBJ1-5; TRBD1 might be the D (5 bases). Trimming pared 2 bases from V and 3 bases from J, leaving 8 bases between. Per the germline V gene, CDR1 is LNHDA and CDR2 is SQIVND (reference sequence). The CDR3 runs 14 residues. Full variable domain (missing parts from reference TRBV19 and TRBJ1-5): DGGITQSPKYLFRKEGQNVTLSCEQNLNHDAMYWYRQDPGQGLRLIYYSQIVNDFQKGDIAEGYSVSREKKESFPLTVTSAQKNPTAFYLCASSIRGLNQPQHFGDGTRLSIL.